Listed below are T cell receptor beta chains from one sample, sequenced in a study of T cell responses to AZD1222 COVID-19 vaccine. Method: immunoSEQ multiplex PCR; TCRdb's copy keeps in-frame clones and lacks some. The data hold 250,000 to 300,000 clones, with 90% to 95% observed a single time. Sequences were derived from peripheral blood, sampled 28 days after the second AZD1222 dose. Source of these receptors: an adult who received the AZD1222 COVID-19 vaccine. Each CDR3 is given with its conserved first and last residue. The D gene is left open where the match is weak. Only part of the rows carry a size: once, few, many, or a class if the clone is expanded.

-,TRBJ1-5,TRBV6-2/TRBV6-3,15,-,CASSYVPGQHQPQHF,TGTGCCAGCAGTTACGTTCCAGGGCAACATCAGCCCCAGCATTTT
-,TRBJ2-7,TRBV2,13,-,CASRPGASYEQYF,TGTGCCAGCAGACCCGGGGCCTCCTACGAGCAGTACTTC
-,TRBJ1-1,TRBV7-9,13,-,CASSLTGEAEAFF,TGTGCCAGCAGCTTGACGGGGGAGGCTGAAGCTTTCTTT
-,TRBJ2-7,TRBV20-1,12,-,CSASKRGSEQYF,TGCAGTGCTAGTAAACGGGGATCCGAGCAGTACTTC
-,TRBJ2-1,TRBV11-3,16,once,CASSSSYSQLYNEQFF,TGTGCCAGCAGCTCCTCTTACAGCCAACTTTACAATGAGCAGTTCTTC
TRBD2,TRBJ2-7,TRBV7-2,14,-,CASSLGIAGYEQYF,TGTGCCAGCAGCTTAGGGATAGCGGGCTACGAGCAGTACTTC
-,TRBJ1-1,TRBV29-1,13,-,CSFEGFRDTEAFF,TGCAGCTTTGAAGGGTTTCGGGACACTGAAGCTTTCTTT
TRBD1,TRBJ1-1,TRBV6-1,17,-,CASSGFDRGLDDTEAFF,TGTGCCAGCAGTGGGTTTGACAGGGGACTGGATGACACTGAAGCTTTCTTT
TRBD2,TRBJ2-7,TRBV18,15,-,CASQRLAGAPYEQYF,TGTGCCAGCCAAAGACTAGCGGGAGCCCCCTACGAGCAGTACTTC
TRBD1,TRBJ1-2,TRBV27,14,-,CASSLRQGSYGYTF,TGTGCCAGCAGTCTAAGACAGGGAAGCTATGGCTACACCTTC
TRBD1,TRBJ2-7,TRBV5-1,14,-,CASSQRQGAGEQYF,TGCGCCAGCAGCCAAAGACAGGGGGCGGGCGAGCAGTACTTC
-,TRBJ2-2,TRBV28,15,-,CASSLRVGYTGELFF,TGTGCCAGCAGTTTGAGGGTGGGGTACACCGGGGAGCTGTTTTTT
-,TRBJ1-5,TRBV5-4,14,once,CASSFGGGGQPQHF,TGTGCCAGCAGCTTTGGAGGGGGAGGTCAGCCCCAGCATTTT
-,TRBJ2-2,TRBV25-1,14,-,CASSDLPNTGELFF,TGTGCCAGCAGTGACCTACCGAACACCGGGGAGCTGTTTTTT
-,TRBJ2-2,TRBV5-1,14,-,CASSLEGGTGELFF,TGCGCCAGCAGCTTAGAGGGCGGGACCGGGGAGCTGTTTTTT
TRBD1,TRBJ2-3,TRBV10-3,15,-,CATRLQGVSTDTQYF,TGTGCCACCCGACTTCAGGGGGTAAGCACAGATACGCAGTATTTT
-,TRBJ1-1,TRBV5-1,13,-,CASSLGPGGEAFF,TGCGCCAGCAGCTTGGGCCCGGGGGGCGAAGCTTTCTTT
-,TRBJ2-3,TRBV5-1,15,once,CASSPTAGATDTQYF,TGCGCCAGCAGCCCGACGGCGGGGGCCACAGATACGCAGTATTTT
TRBD2,TRBJ2-7,TRBV7-9,15,-,CASSGRLAGGPEQYF,TGTGCCAGCAGCGGCCGACTAGCGGGAGGTCCCGAGCAGTACTTC
TRBD2,TRBJ2-1,TRBV11-1,12,-,CASRGGSNEQFF,TGTGCCAGCAGAGGCGGGAGCAATGAGCAGTTCTTC
-,TRBJ1-5,TRBV28,15,once,CASSPEIASWQPQHF,TGTGCCAGCAGTCCTGAAATCGCGTCGTGGCAGCCCCAGCATTTT
TRBD1,TRBJ1-2,TRBV4-3,14,-,CASSQEGTGSGYTF,TGCGCCAGCAGCCAAGAGGGGACAGGTTCCGGCTACACCTTC
-,TRBJ2-1,TRBV4-1,13,-,CASSQDPHSQQFF,TGCGCCAGCAGCCAAGACCCCCACAGCCAGCAGTTCTTC
-,TRBJ1-5,TRBV7-2,14,few,CASSLTWGEQPQHF,TGTGCCAGCAGCTTAACTTGGGGAGAGCAGCCCCAGCATTTT
-,TRBJ2-7,TRBV6-5,16,once,CASSYSMRFRAYEQYF,TGTGCCAGCAGTTACTCGATGCGGTTCCGGGCCTACGAGCAGTACTTC
-,TRBJ1-2,TRBV25-1,15,once,CASSKGDWINYGYTF,TGTGCCAGCAGTAAAGGGGATTGGATTAACTATGGCTACACCTTC
-,TRBJ2-3,TRBV7-2,16,-,CASSFNLAEPTDTQYF,TGTGCCAGCAGCTTCAATTTGGCAGAGCCCACAGATACGCAGTATTTT
-,TRBJ2-1,TRBV21-1,18,-,CASSKLPRGKREGREQFF,TGTGCCAGCAGCAAATTGCCCCGAGGGAAGCGGGAGGGCCGTGAGCAGTTCTTC
-,TRBJ1-2,TRBV30,13,once,CASRPGMNYGYTF,TGTGCCTCCCGGCCAGGGATGAACTATGGCTACACCTTC
-,TRBJ2-1,TRBV28,16,-,CASRPIAASSYNEQFF,TGTGCCAGCAGACCAATAGCGGCGAGCTCCTACAATGAGCAGTTCTTC
TRBD2,TRBJ2-1,TRBV4-1,15,-,CASSPRLAGPNEQFF,TGCGCCAGCAGCCCTCGACTAGCGGGTCCCAATGAGCAGTTCTTC
-,TRBJ2-7,TRBV9,12,-,CASSVAGHTQYF,TGTGCCAGCAGCGTAGCCGGACACACACAGTACTTC
TRBD1,TRBJ1-2,TRBV29-1,13,-,CSVGTGVNYGYTF,TGCAGCGTCGGGACAGGGGTTAACTATGGCTACACCTTC
-,TRBJ1-1,TRBV19,14,-,CASSSRQVGTEAFF,TGTGCCAGTAGTTCTCGCCAGGTAGGAACTGAAGCTTTCTTT
TRBD1,TRBJ2-3,TRBV2,15,-,CASRRRTGSTDTQYF,TGTGCCAGCAGGAGGAGGACAGGTAGCACAGATACGCAGTATTTT
-,TRBJ2-1,TRBV19,13,-,CASIARGYNEQFF,TGTGCCAGTATCGCCAGGGGCTACAATGAGCAGTTCTTC